Below, one T cell receptor (beta chain) is given with its context. Its antigen is not known. TCRdb fed the 5' RACE reads into MiXCR, producing one record per CDR3 protein. This sample has 350,000 to 450,000 distinct CDR3 sequences, with roughly 27% found just once. The entry originates in a study of CD8 T cells in ankylosing spondylitis. Study-wide points: According to the report, clones linked to the disease were significantly enriched in matched synovial fluid samples taken from ankylosing spondylitis patients. Within ankylosing spondylitis blood, a TCR beta motif made up of roughly eight highly homologous variants appeared to be characteristic.

Trimming left V 7 bases short and J 5 bases short, with 13 bases between. The germline gives CDR1 SGHRS, CDR2 YFSETQ. CDR3 length: 13 residues. The rearrangement links TRBV5-1 to TRBJ2-1; D perhaps matches TRBD2 (5 bases). Material for sequencing was blood, either unsorted or a sorted T cell fraction (not recorded which). The clonotype was recovered from a male donor with ankylosing spondylitis. The CDR3 coding sequence is TGCGCCAGCGGCGGGCCACAAAACAATGAGCAGTTCTTC. The encoded protein is CASGGPQNNEQFF.